A single sample gave rise to the 13 T cell receptor beta chains below, sequenced in a study of radiation and T cells in renal cell carcinoma. Stated time point: baseline pretreatment blood. Treatment reported: 15 Gy SBRT to primary tumor, nephrectomy 4 weeks later. TCRdb's copy holds only in-frame clones and misses some; the assay was immunoSEQ multiplex PCR. This repertoire shows about 150,000 clones, about 85% found once; its top ten account for around 4.4%. This specimen consisted of blood, obtained from a patient whose treatment included radiotherapy and nephrectomy. These receptors originate from a woman in her sixties or seventies with renal cell carcinoma.

This chain uses TRBV5-1 with TRBJ2-7; no clear D. In germline, CDR1 is SGHRS, CDR2 YFSETQ. Trimming stripped 0 bases from V and 3 bases from J, with 10 bases between. The CDR3 has 14 residues. CDR3 sequence (DNA): TGCGCCAGCAGCTTGGCCGGTGAAGGCTACGAGCAGTACTTC. Translated, it gives CASSLAGEGYEQYF. Together with reference TRBV5-1 and TRBJ2-7, the CDR3 gives the full variable domain: KAGVTQTPRYLIKTRGQQVTLSCSPISGHRSVSWYQQTPGQGLQFLFEYFSETQRNKGNFPGRFSGRQFSNSRSEMNVSTLELGDSALYLCASSLAGEGYEQYFGPGTRLTVT.

The gene calls are TRBV27 and TRBJ2-3, with no clear D. From germline, CDR1 is MNHEY and CDR2 SMNVEV (reference sequence). This CDR3 is built from 17 residues. V was cut by 4 bases and J by 4 bases, with 21 bases left in between. The CDR3 nucleotides read TGTGCCAGCAGTTACTCGCCGGTGGTTGGGTCCGCAGATACGCAGTATTTT. Translating gives CASSYSPVVGSADTQYF.

The gene calls are TRBV6-6 and TRBJ1-6; TRBD1 matches 8 bases. V shed 6 bases, J shed 11 bases, and the junction held 6 bases outside the gene matches. CDR1 and CDR2 (germline): MNHNY, SVGAGI (reference sequence). The CDR3 is 13 residues long. CDR3 sequence: CASSTDRVAPLHF. The DNA for the CDR3 is TGTGCCAGCAGCACGGACAGGGTGGCACCCCTCCACTTT.

The chain recombines TRBV28 with TRBJ1-1; no clear D. The CDR3 is 14 amino acids. V shed 7 bases and J shed 4 bases, with 16 bases lying between them. CDR1 is MDHEN and CDR2 is SYDVKM in the germline V gene. The CDR3 region has the DNA TGTGCCAGCACCCCGCGGGGAGTCGGCACTGAAGCTTTCTTT. Amino acids: CASTPRGVGTEAFF.

This clone has only one observation. The V and J genes are TRBV15 and TRBJ2-3, with 7 bases aligning to TRBD1. The CDR3 is 17 residues long. V was clipped by 1 base and J by 4 bases; unmatched bases: 11. CDR1 is LNHNV, CDR2 YYDKDF, per germline (reference sequence). The CDR3 is CATSRGGNRGGADTQYF. In nucleotides, the CDR3 is TGTGCCACCAGCAGAGGAGGAAACAGGGGCGGTGCAGATACGCAGTATTTT.

The chain has TRBV7-2 and TRBJ1-2; D call uncertain. V was trimmed by 5 bases and J by 8 bases, leaving 15 bases between them. Germline CDR1 SGHTA, CDR2 FQGNSA. The CDR3 loop spans 13 amino acids. CDR3 nucleotides: TGTGCCAGCAGCCGAGAATTTGGGAGCGGCTACACCTTC. Protein: CASSREFGSGYTF.

The chain uses TRBV7-9 and TRBJ2-5, with 12 bases matching TRBD2. Germline V gene data show CDR1 as SEHNR and CDR2 as FQNEAQ (reference sequence). V trimming: 8 bases; J trimming: 3 bases; junction bases outside the gene matches: 4. CDR3 length: 14 amino acids. CDR3: CASGRLAGEETQYF. The CDR3 DNA follows: TGTGCCAGCGGGCGACTAGCGGGGGAAGAGACCCAGTACTTC.

The V and J genes are TRBV4-1 and TRBJ1-2; no firm D call. The CDR3 is made up of 15 amino acids. Trimming removed 0 bases from V and 7 bases from J, with 15 bases in between. Germline CDR1 and CDR2: MGHRA and YSYEKL. CDR3 sequence: CASSQDQLGIGGYTF. The CDR3 DNA reads TGCGCCAGCAGCCAAGATCAATTGGGGATCGGTGGCTACACCTTC.

The sample holds a few counts of this clone. The DNA for the CDR3 is TGTGCCAGTAGCTACGGACAGGGGGGAACGGACACTGAAGCTTTCTTT. As protein: CASSYGQGGTDTEAFF. The chain combines TRBV19 with TRBJ1-1; TRBD1 aligns across 10 bases. Looked up from germline, CDR1 is LNHDA and CDR2 is SQIVND (reference sequence). This CDR3 is 16 amino acids long. The trim removed 6 bases at V and 3 bases at J, leaving 10 bases unmatched. Drawing the rest from reference TRBV19 and TRBJ1-1, the complete variable domain is DGGITQSPKYLFRKEGQNVTLSCEQNLNHDAMYWYRQDPGQGLRLIYYSQIVNDFQKGDIAEGYSVSREKKESFPLTVTSAQKNPTAFYLCASSYGQGGTDTEAFFGQGTRLTVV.

The chain links TRBV9 to TRBJ2-2; the D is unclear. The CDR3 is made up of 14 amino acids. The ends were cut back, 5 bases at V and 3 bases at J, with 11 bases in the middle. Germline CDR1 is SGDLS and CDR2 is YYNGEE. Written as DNA, the CDR3 is TGTGCCAGCAGTATGCGACAAGACACCGGGGAGCTGTTTTTT. This sequence encodes CASSMRQDTGELFF.

This chain joins TRBV19 and TRBJ2-6, with D perhaps matching TRBD1 (6 bases). Germline CDR1 reads LNHDA; CDR2 reads SQIVND (reference sequence). The CDR3 extends over 17 amino acids. Between the trimmed V and J ends, which lost 4 bases and 0 bases, there was a span of 13 bases. CDR3 residues: CASSTYRDSSGANVLTF. In DNA form, the CDR3 reads TGTGCCAGTAGTACCTACAGGGATAGCTCTGGGGCCAACGTCCTGACTTTC. Variable domain in full (rest from reference TRBV19 and TRBJ2-6): DGGITQSPKYLFRKEGQNVTLSCEQNLNHDAMYWYRQDPGQGLRLIYYSQIVNDFQKGDIAEGYSVSREKKESFPLTVTSAQKNPTAFYLCASSTYRDSSGANVLTFGAGSRLTVL.

Here the CDR3 DNA reads TGTGCCAGCAGCTTAGATTCGGGGCAGGTGCAGTACTTC. Its translation: CASSLDSGQVQYF. This rearrangement joins TRBV11-2 to TRBJ2-7, with D perhaps being TRBD1 or TRBD2 (5 bases each). V dropped 0 bases and J dropped 9 bases, with 12 bases sitting between them. The CDR3 is 13 amino acids. Germline lookup yields CDR1 SGHAT and CDR2 FQNNGV. Using reference TRBV11-2 and TRBJ2-7 for the parts outside the CDR3, the full variable domain is EAGVAQSPRYKIIEKRQSVAFWCNPISGHATLYWYQQILGQGPKLLIQFQNNGVVDDSQLPKDRFSAERLKGVDSTLKIQPAKLEDSAVYLCASSLDSGQVQYFGPGTRLTVT.

In regard to this clone: The same CDR3 arises from other DNA sequences in this sample as well. The CDR3 loop is CASSEADRYQPQHF. CDR3 sequence (DNA): TGTGCCAGCAGTGAAGCGGACAGGTACCAGCCCCAGCATTTT. The chain is built from TRBV6-1 and TRBJ1-5; 7 bases align to TRBD1. Per germline, CDR1 MNHNS and CDR2 SASEGT. J was trimmed by 7 bases and V by 0 bases; bases with no gene match: 3. This CDR3 comprises 14 residues.